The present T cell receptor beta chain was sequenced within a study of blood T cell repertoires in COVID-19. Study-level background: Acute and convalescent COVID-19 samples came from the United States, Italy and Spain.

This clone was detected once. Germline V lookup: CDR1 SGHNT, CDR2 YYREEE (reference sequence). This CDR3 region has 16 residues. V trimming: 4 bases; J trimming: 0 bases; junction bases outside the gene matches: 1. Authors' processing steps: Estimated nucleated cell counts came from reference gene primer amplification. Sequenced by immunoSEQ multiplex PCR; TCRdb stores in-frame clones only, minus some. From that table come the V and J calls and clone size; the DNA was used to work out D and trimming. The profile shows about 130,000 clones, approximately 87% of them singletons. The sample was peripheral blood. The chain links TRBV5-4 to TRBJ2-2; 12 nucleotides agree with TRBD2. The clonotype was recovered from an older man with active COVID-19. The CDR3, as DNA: TGTGCCAGCAGCCGGACTAGCGGGGCGAACACCGGGGAGCTGTTTTTT. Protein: CASSRTSGANTGELFF.